The 5 T cell receptor beta chains reported below all come from one sample, sequenced in a study of blood T cell repertoires in COVID-19 (dated by TCRdb to the early 2020s). Library construction relied on the immunoSEQ multiplex PCR assay. TCRdb took over this immuneACCESS table, retaining in-frame rearrangements with V and J assigned. Such tables are incomplete; in checked studies, under half of the missing clones stem from an unresolved V gene, and the remainder is unexplained. The sample table contains 200,000 to 300,000 clones; only one count was recorded for about nine tenths of them. The top ten clones comprise around 1.5% of the sample. Sequenced material: peripheral blood. The receptors shown here come from a woman aged 55 to 70 who had recovered from COVID-19.

J is TRBJ1-2 and V is TRBV7-9, with D unclear. The length of the CDR3 is 14 residues. Trimming stripped 5 bases from V and 0 bases from J, with 10 bases between. CDR1 and CDR2 (germline): SEHNR, FQNEAQ (reference sequence). DNA of the CDR3: TGTGCCAGCAGCCAGATGCAGACTAACTATGGCTACACCTTC. Protein product: CASSQMQTNYGYTF.

The J gene is TRBJ2-2, the V gene TRBV9; D gene ambiguous. The V end lost 4 bases, the J end lost 1 base, and 8 bases lay between the germline ends. This CDR3 contains 14 residues. CDR1 is SGDLS, CDR2 YYNGEE, per germline. Here the CDR3 reads CASSTRGNTGELFF. In DNA, the CDR3 is TGTGCCAGCAGCACTCGTGGGAACACCGGGGAGCTGTTTTTT.

The rearrangement joins TRBV7-2 to TRBJ2-7, with D possibly TRBD1 on 6 matching bases. The CDR3 length is 14 residues. V lost 4 bases and J 6 bases, leaving 16 bases between the germline ends. CDR1 and CDR2 (germline): SGHTA, FQGNSA. The CDR3 bases are TGTGCCAGCAGCTCCGACAGGATCGTCTCCGAGCAGTACTTC. As protein: CASSSDRIVSEQYF.

The chain carries TRBV29-1 and TRBJ2-3; 9 bases fit TRBD2. The V gene end was trimmed by 3 bases and the J gene end by 2 bases; junction bases not matched to a gene: 3. In germline, CDR1 is SQVTM, CDR2 ANQGSEA. CDR3 length equals 14 residues. The DNA of the CDR3 is TGCAGCGTTGATGGGACTAGCCTCACAGATACGCAGTATTTT. Protein product: CSVDGTSLTDTQYF.

V gene TRBV5-1 combines with J gene TRBJ2-3; 8 bases map to TRBD2. V shed 0 bases and J 5 bases; nucleotides not matched to a gene: 5. The CDR3 length is 15 residues. CDR1 and CDR2 (germline): SGHRS, YFSETQ. Written as DNA, the CDR3 is TGCGCCAGCAGCTTGGCGACTAGCGTTAAAGATACGCAGTATTTT. Amino acid sequence: CASSLATSVKDTQYF.